The 5 T cell receptor beta chains in this list originate from one sample, sequenced in a study of T cells in Graves' hyperthyroidism and ophthalmopathy. From RNA transcripts, TCR beta CDR3 regions were amplified. With the HTBI primer set, the TCR CDR3 went through a first round of RT-PCR. TCRdb processed the multiplex PCR reads anew with MiXCR; each CDR3 protein has one entry. The sample lists 550,000 to 800,000 distinct CDR3 sequences, 16% occurring once. Sequencing input: blood. Receptors originate from a man aged 18 to 35 with Graves' hyperthyroidism.

This clonotype was seen at least ten times. CDR3 nucleotide sequence: TGTGCCAGCAGTCAAAGCGGGAGGGCCGATCGGGAGACCCAGTACTTC. This sequence encodes CASSQSGRADRETQYF. J is TRBJ2-5 and V is TRBV12-3 or TRBV12-4; 10 bases agree with TRBD2. CDR3 length equals 16 residues. The J segment lost 5 bases and the V segment lost 5 bases, leaving 11 bases of the junction unmatched.

Only a few counts were recorded for this clonotype. The chain couples TRBV28 to TRBJ2-1, with TRBD2 matching over 8 bases. CDR3 length equals 16 residues. The V gene's germline CDR1 is MDHEN and CDR2 SYDVKM. V lost 5 bases to trimming and J lost 6 bases; unmatched junction nucleotides: 12. Here the CDR3 reads CASSLVAGRRGNEQFF. The CDR3 region has the DNA TGTGCCAGCAGTCTGGTAGCGGGGAGGAGGGGCAATGAGCAGTTCTTC.

The sample holds a few counts of this clonotype. This chain uses TRBV5-5 with TRBJ2-3, with D possibly being TRBD1 (5 bases). The V end lost 1 base, the J end lost 2 bases, and 14 bases lay between the germline ends. Germline loops: CDR1 SGHKS, CDR2 YYEKEE (reference sequence). This CDR3 contains 16 residues. The chain's CDR3 is CASSLTGRLFTDTQYF. In DNA form, the CDR3 reads TGTGCCAGCAGCTTGACAGGAAGGTTGTTCACAGATACGCAGTATTTT.

V gene TRBV7-8 combines with J gene TRBJ1-5; D is perhaps TRBD1 (6 bases). The CDR3 sequence is 15 residues long. The V gene lost 0 bases and the J gene lost 7 bases, with 13 bases spanning the gap. From germline, CDR1 is SGHVS and CDR2 FQNEAQ. The CDR3 is CASSLAYKRGQPQHF. The CDR3 nucleotides are TGTGCCAGCAGCTTAGCCTATAAGAGGGGGCAGCCCCAGCATTTT.

This chain uses TRBV20-1 with TRBJ2-1; 9 bases agree with TRBD2. CDR1 DFQATT and CDR2 SNEGSKA come from the germline V gene (reference sequence). This CDR3 is 15 amino acids long. The trim removed 3 bases at V and 4 bases at J, leaving 7 bases unmatched. CDR3 bases: TGCAGTGCTAGGAGACTAGCGGCATTATACAATGAGCAGTTCTTC. This sequence encodes CSARRLAALYNEQFF.